This passage covers 27 T cell receptor beta chains from one sample sequenced in a study of T-cell memory formation after mild COVID-19. TCRdb re-called the 5' RACE reads through MiXCR, storing one row per CDR3 protein. Among about 27,000 distinct CDR3 sequences, about 16% were seen once, and the ten largest hold roughly 1.5%. Material for sequencing was PBMCs or a T cell subset sorted from them (not recorded which). The source of these receptors is an adult who had mild COVID-19 (a few samples of this study predate the infection). Cell type and time point are not known.

This clonotype has ten or more counts. The chain employs TRBV6-6 and TRBJ1-1; 8 bases are shared with TRBD1. This CDR3 spans 14 amino acids. Losses at the gene ends were 2 bases for V and 1 base for J; bases not matched to a gene: 0. Looked up from germline, CDR1 is MNHNY and CDR2 is SVGAGI (reference sequence). The CDR3 is CASSYDRGNTEAFF. As DNA, the CDR3 is TGTGCCAGCAGTTACGACAGGGGGAACACTGAAGCTTTCTTT.

V is TRBV24-1 and J is TRBJ2-3; D gene unclear. CDR3 size: 17 residues. Germline values: CDR1 KGHDR, CDR2 SFDVKD. V lost 5 bases, J lost 0 bases, and 17 bases lay in between. The CDR3 nucleotides read TGTGCCACCAGTGGCGTTGCCAGTTCCACTAGCACAGATACGCAGTATTTT. Translation gives CATSGVASSTSTDTQYF.

This clonotype was observed many times. The rearrangement uses TRBV2 and TRBJ2-7, with a tentative D call TRBD1 (6 bases). The V end was cut by 10 bases, the J end by 5 bases, with 21 bases between. Germline V gene sequence: CDR1 SNHLY, CDR2 FYNNEI. This CDR3 region has 14 residues. CDR3 DNA sequence: TGTGCCACCCGGTTGACAGGTTCCTCGGACGAGCAGTACTTC. It codes for CATRLTGSSDEQYF.

The J gene is TRBJ1-1, the V gene TRBV19; D not resolved. Germline lookup yields CDR1 LNHDA and CDR2 SQIVND (reference sequence). V was cut by 8 bases and J by 1 base, with 8 bases left in between. The CDR3 totals 12 residues. CDR3 DNA: TGTGCCAGTGGGCAGCGGAACACTGAAGCTTTCTTT. Translated: CASGQRNTEAFF.

This clonotype was recorded at least ten times. V gene TRBV7-3 combines with J gene TRBJ2-3; 12 nucleotides line up with TRBD2. This CDR3 contains 16 residues. V was pared by 5 bases and J by 5 bases, with 8 bases of the junction left unmatched. The germline CDR1 and CDR2 sequences are SGHTA and FQGTGA. The CDR3 sequence: CASSPSRTSGKDTQYF. Here the CDR3 DNA reads TGTGCCAGCAGCCCATCCCGGACTAGCGGGAAAGATACGCAGTATTTT.

This clonotype occurred a few times. The chain has TRBV10-3 and TRBJ2-1; the D is unclear. This CDR3 region has 16 residues. Looked up from germline, CDR1 is ENHRY and CDR2 is SYGVKD. Between the trimmed V and J ends, which lost 2 bases and 0 bases, there was a span of 11 bases. The CDR3, as DNA: TGTGCCATCAGTGAGGGGTTAGGGATCTCCTACAATGAGCAGTTCTTC. Translation gives CAISEGLGISYNEQFF.

This clonotype was detected ten times or more. The chain recombines TRBV10-3 with TRBJ1-6; D is ambiguous. With 7 bases removed from V and 9 bases from J, the gap between germline ends came to 22 bases. This CDR3 comprises 16 residues. Germline values: CDR1 ENHRY, CDR2 SYGVKD. The CDR3 region is CAIKKALVPEGSPLHF. CDR3 sequence (DNA): TGTGCCATCAAGAAGGCCCTGGTGCCTGAGGGTTCACCCCTCCACTTT.

The chain joins TRBV7-9 to TRBJ1-4; 10 positions match TRBD1. Germline CDR1 is SEHNR and CDR2 is FQNEAQ (reference sequence). The junction had 6 bases not matched to a gene; V was cut back by 5 bases and J by 3 bases. The CDR3 is made up of 16 amino acids. CDR3 in amino acids: CASSPGQGGPNEKLFF. CDR3 bases: TGTGCCAGCAGCCCCGGACAGGGGGGACCTAATGAAAAACTGTTTTTT.

The chain has TRBV7-9 and TRBJ1-2; a weak D match, TRBD1 (6 bases). The CDR3 is 13 residues long. Germline CDR1 reads SEHNR; CDR2 reads FQNEAQ (reference sequence). Trimming removed 4 bases at V and 12 bases at J, with 18 bases between. In nucleotides, the CDR3 is TGTGCCAGCAGCTCAACAATGGACAGTCCTCACACCTTC. Protein product: CASSSTMDSPHTF.

This clonotype was picked up many times. The chain carries TRBV7-2 and TRBJ1-2; D unresolved. The germline gives CDR1 SGHTA, CDR2 FQGNSA. V was cut by 1 base and J by 7 bases, with 13 bases left in between. There are 14 residues in the CDR3. CDR3 in DNA: TGTGCCAGCAGCTTAGAGGGCCACGATAGTGGCTACACCTTC. It codes for CASSLEGHDSGYTF. Full variable domain (rest looked up from reference TRBV7-2 and TRBJ1-2): GAGVSQSPSNKVTEKGKDVELRCDPISGHTALYWYRQSLGQGLEFLIYFQGNSAPDKSGLPSDRFSAERTGGSVSTLTIQRTQQEDSAVYLCASSLEGHDSGYTFGSGTRLTVV.

Many counts were recorded for this clonotype. The chain employs TRBV12-3 or TRBV12-4 and TRBJ2-7; tentatively, D is TRBD2 (6 bases). CDR3 length: 15 amino acids. The V end was cut by 3 bases, the J end by 5 bases, with 17 bases between. The CDR3 here is CASSLGGGFKDEQYF. For the CDR3, the DNA is TGTGCCAGCAGTTTGGGGGGTGGCTTTAAGGACGAGCAGTACTTC.

This sequence joins TRBV11-2 and TRBJ2-7; 8 positions match TRBD2. Germline CDR1 and CDR2: SGHAT and FQNNGV. Germline trimming cut 5 bases from V and 4 bases from J; bases unmatched to any gene: 7. CDR3 length: 14 residues. CDR3 in DNA: TGTGCCAGCAGCCCCGTAGCGGGGATTTACGAGCAGTACTTC. Amino acids: CASSPVAGIYEQYF.

In this sample, this clonotype turned up a few times. The chain links TRBV11-2 to TRBJ2-3, with TRBD2 as a possible D gene (5 bases). V shed 5 bases and J shed 6 bases, with 15 bases lying between them. CDR1 SGHAT and CDR2 FQNNGV come from the germline V gene. The CDR3 spans 14 residues. CDR3 amino acids: CASSRDTSVDTQYF. CDR3 coding DNA: TGTGCCAGCAGCCGAGATACTAGTGTGGATACGCAGTATTTT.

This clonotype occurred many times. This chain uses TRBV6-6 with TRBJ2-1; 11 bases match TRBD2. Trimming took 6 bases from V and 9 from J; bases not matched to a gene: 1. Germline CDR1 is MNHNY and CDR2 is SVGAGI (reference sequence). The CDR3 covers 12 residues. The CDR3 DNA reads TGTGCCAGCAGGCTAGCGGGGGGTGAGCAGTTCTTC. Protein: CASRLAGGEQFF.

V and J are TRBV5-1 and TRBJ1-2; 7 bases are a match to TRBD1. Per germline, CDR1 SGHRS and CDR2 YFSETQ. V shed 4 bases, J shed 1 base, and the junction held 7 bases outside the gene matches. The CDR3 totals 15 residues. As DNA, the CDR3 is TGCGCCAGCAGCGGACCGACAGGGCGTAACTATGGCTACACCTTC. Encoded protein: CASSGPTGRNYGYTF.

Only a few counts were recorded for this clonotype. The V and J genes are TRBV24-1 and TRBJ2-5, with 8 bases matching TRBD2. The J segment lost 4 bases and the V segment lost 6 bases, leaving 12 bases of the junction unmatched. Germline-derived CDR1 and CDR2 are KGHDR and SFDVKD. The CDR3 spans 16 residues. The CDR3 DNA follows: TGTGCCACCAGTACGCCGGGAGGGCCCTCTCGAGAGACCCAGTACTTC. Translated: CATSTPGGPSRETQYF.

This clonotype was observed at least ten times. The V and J genes are TRBV15 and TRBJ1-5; D remains ambiguous. V was shortened by 0 bases and J by 7 bases, with 7 bases between the two germline ends. CDR1 is LNHNV and CDR2 is YYDKDF in the germline V gene (reference sequence). The CDR3 has 13 residues. CDR3 bases: TGTGCCACCAGCAGAGAGGGTGGACAGCCCCAGCATTTT. It codes for CATSREGGQPQHF.

This clonotype was recorded many times. The gene calls are TRBV27 and TRBJ2-3; 12 bases are shared with TRBD1. CDR1 is MNHEY, CDR2 SMNVEV, per germline (reference sequence). J lost 6 bases, V lost 6 bases, and 10 bases had no gene match. This CDR3 contains 16 residues. CDR3: CASRKSRDRGLDTQYF. CDR3 sequence (DNA): TGTGCCAGCAGAAAATCCCGGGACAGGGGGCTTGATACGCAGTATTTT.

This sequence joins TRBV27 and TRBJ1-1; D remains ambiguous. The CDR3 totals 18 residues. Trimming cost V 0 bases and J 0 bases, with 17 bases left between them. Germline V gene lookup returns CDR1 MNHEY and CDR2 SMNVEV (reference sequence). This CDR3 reads CASSLSSYQNGVNTEAFF. As DNA, the CDR3 is TGTGCCAGCAGTTTATCATCATACCAAAACGGCGTGAACACTGAAGCTTTCTTT.

This clonotype was counted ten times or more. The gene calls are TRBV29-1 and TRBJ2-1; D is unresolved. Germline CDR1 SQVTM, CDR2 ANQGSEA. V gave up 4 bases and J gave up 0 bases, with 10 bases separating them. The CDR3 consists of 14 residues. As DNA, the CDR3 is TGCAGCGTTGTACTGGCGAGCTCCTACAATGAGCAGTTCTTC. Protein product: CSVVLASSYNEQFF.

The sample holds many counts of this clonotype. The CDR3 here is CASSGRLGTDTQYF. The CDR3, as DNA: TGTGCCAGCAGTGGCAGACTCGGCACAGATACGCAGTATTTT. This chain links TRBV25-1 with TRBJ2-3; D uncertain. CDR3 length: 14 amino acids. CDR1 is MGHDK and CDR2 is SYGVNS in the germline V gene. V lost 4 bases, J lost 1 base, and 9 bases lay in between.

In this sample, this clonotype turned up many times. This chain joins TRBV10-3 and TRBJ2-7; D may correspond to TRBD1 or TRBD2 (5 bases each). The CDR3 contains 19 residues. Germline-derived CDR1 and CDR2 are ENHRY and SYGVKD. Deletions cut 4 bases from V and 1 base from J, with 26 bases between. The CDR3 sequence: CAISAGTAAATYGSYEQYF. In DNA form, the CDR3 reads TGTGCCATCAGTGCAGGGACGGCCGCGGCCACCTATGGGTCCTACGAGCAGTACTTC.

The chain carries TRBV12-3 or TRBV12-4 and TRBJ2-1; 7 nucleotides match TRBD1. After removal of 5 bases from V and 1 base from J, the junction contained 5 bases not matched to a gene. CDR3 length: 15 residues. CDR3 DNA sequence: TGTGCCAGCAGTCTACTACAGGGGTCCTACAATGAGCAGTTCTTC. This encodes CASSLLQGSYNEQFF.

This clonotype has ten or more counts. The chain employs TRBV7-3 and TRBJ2-1; 8 bases are a match to TRBD2. The V gene's germline CDR1 is SGHTA and CDR2 FQGTGA. The CDR3 totals 16 residues. V gave up 1 base and J gave up 7 bases; unmatched junction bases: 9. Here the CDR3 DNA reads TGTGCCAGCAGCTTAATTGCAGCGGGAGTACTGAATGAGCAGTTCTTC. This sequence encodes CASSLIAAGVLNEQFF.

This clonotype occurred many times. This chain links TRBV6-1 with TRBJ1-1; a weak D match, TRBD1 (5 bases). This CDR3 is built from 14 residues. The V gene's germline CDR1 is MNHNS and CDR2 SASEGT. Trimming cost V 2 bases and J 10 bases, with 17 bases left between them. The CDR3 DNA follows: TGTGCCAGCAGTGAAAGGGCAGGGAGAGGGCGAGCTTTCTTT. Amino acids: CASSERAGRGRAFF.

This clonotype was seen repeatedly, ten times or more. The genes are TRBV6-1 and TRBJ1-1; D possibly corresponds to TRBD1 (5 bases). The CDR3 runs to 13 residues. V was trimmed by 7 bases and J by 3 bases, leaving 12 bases between them. CDR1 is MNHNS and CDR2 is SASEGT in the germline V gene. CDR3 in amino acids: CASTWGGDTEAFF. The CDR3 nucleotides are TGTGCCAGCACTTGGGGAGGGGACACTGAAGCTTTCTTT.

This clonotype occurred many times. The chain couples TRBV20-1 to TRBJ2-1; 7 bases match TRBD2. This CDR3 spans 14 amino acids. Germline CDR1 and CDR2: DFQATT and SNEGSKA (reference sequence). Trimming cost V 3 bases and J 0 bases; bases outside gene matches: 2. The CDR3 region is CSASSGASYNEQFF. The CDR3 bases are TGCAGTGCTAGCAGCGGGGCCTCCTACAATGAGCAGTTCTTC.